Presented here are 6 T cell receptor beta chains from one specimen sequenced in a study of response to subunit inactivated influenza vaccine listed by TCRdb under 2018. The receptor library was made with RT-PCR. Sequenced using an Illumina HiSeq 2500. TCRdb trimmed the raw reads at Q25, called clones with MiXCR and kept productive beta chains. One record per CDR3 amino acid sequence lists the most common genes and DNA. Counted in this sample were around 570,000 distinct CDR3 sequences; about 11% of them appeared once. Of the sample, about 10% falls within the top ten clones. The sample was also reused in another study, on T cells expressing NK-cell markers. The other study reports the following: The TCR beta cDNA libraries were made using 5'RACE template switching, a step that added both a universal primer site and unique molecular identifiers.

Sequences were derived from PBMCs from blood, sampled on the day of vaccination. The origin of the receptors is a man aged 50 to 59 who received an inactivated influenza vaccine. Donor details come from another sample of the same person, matched by shared clones.

This clonotype was counted a few times. The J gene is TRBJ2-5, the V gene TRBV20-1, with 9 bases matching TRBD2. J gave up 0 bases and V 4 bases, and 6 bases lay outside the gene matches. Per the germline V gene, CDR1 is DFQATT and CDR2 is SNEGSKA (reference sequence). There are 15 residues in the CDR3. The CDR3 coding sequence is TGCAGTGCTATTACCGGGACTAGCCACCAAGAGACCCAGTACTTC. Translated: CSAITGTSHQETQYF.

This clonotype was detected many times. The chain has TRBV12-3 or TRBV12-4 and TRBJ1-5; no clear D gene. The CDR3 is 14 amino acids. Trimming removed 5 bases from V and 0 bases from J, with 8 bases in between. CDR3 amino acids: CASSQVNSNQPQHF. The CDR3 nucleotides are TGTGCCAGCAGTCAGGTTAATAGCAATCAGCCCCAGCATTTT.

The rearrangement joins TRBV3-1 to TRBJ2-2; D is undetermined. The CDR3 contains 15 residues. V was clipped by 1 base and J by 1 base, with 7 bases between them. The germline V gene encodes CDR1 LGHDT and CDR2 YNNKEL (reference sequence). The CDR3 region has the DNA TGTGCCAGCAGCCAAGTTGGGATGAACACCGGGGAGCTGTTTTTT. This translates into CASSQVGMNTGELFF.

This chain uses TRBV9 with TRBJ2-7, with D maybe TRBD2 (6 bases). The CDR3 consists of 13 residues. CDR1 is SGDLS and CDR2 is YYNGEE in the germline V gene. With 2 bases removed from V and 6 bases from J, the gap between germline ends came to 12 bases. The CDR3 sequence: CASSVGMGGEQYF. The CDR3 nucleotides are TGTGCCAGCAGCGTGGGGATGGGGGGCGAGCAGTACTTC.

This clonotype was recorded at least ten times. The CDR3 loop reads CASRPDPGVRYEQFF. The CDR3 coding sequence is TGCGCCAGCAGACCAGACCCAGGGGTTCGCTATGAGCAGTTCTTC. The chain has TRBV5-1 and TRBJ2-1; tentatively, D is TRBD1 (6 bases). Trimming took off 5 bases at V and 8 bases at J, with 20 bases between the two ends. There are 15 residues in the CDR3. CDR1 and CDR2 (germline): SGHRS, YFSETQ.

This clonotype was recorded a few times. V and J are TRBV7-3 and TRBJ2-7; D unclear. In germline, CDR1 is SGHTA, CDR2 FQGTGA. The CDR3 consists of 13 residues. V was pared by 5 bases and J by 4 bases, with 12 bases between. The CDR3, as DNA: TGTGCCAGCAGCCTGGACCATGATTACGAGCAGTACTTC. This sequence encodes CASSLDHDYEQYF.